This T cell receptor (beta chain) was identified during a study of T cell responses to AZD1222 COVID-19 vaccine. This clone has just one count. Antigen unknown. Data came from immunoSEQ multiplex PCR; TCRdb stores just in-frame clones and leaves some out. The repertoire holds roughly 120,000 clones, with 75% to 90% as singletons. The CDR3 contains 16 residues. V lost 4 bases to trimming and J lost 0 bases; unmatched junction nucleotides: 2. Germline V gives CDR1 SEHNR, CDR2 FQNEAQ (reference sequence). Study-level findings and limits: Mostly white British, mostly female donors; authors suggested clonal diversity may be underestimated.

The V and J genes are TRBV7-9 and TRBJ2-7, with TRBD2 matching 14 bases. The sequenced sample was peripheral blood, obtained on day 0 of AZD1222 vaccination. The clonotype originates from an adult in good health. The CDR3 region is CASSSGLAGGSYEQYF. Written as DNA, the CDR3 is TGTGCCAGCAGCTCCGGACTAGCGGGGGGCTCCTACGAGCAGTACTTC.